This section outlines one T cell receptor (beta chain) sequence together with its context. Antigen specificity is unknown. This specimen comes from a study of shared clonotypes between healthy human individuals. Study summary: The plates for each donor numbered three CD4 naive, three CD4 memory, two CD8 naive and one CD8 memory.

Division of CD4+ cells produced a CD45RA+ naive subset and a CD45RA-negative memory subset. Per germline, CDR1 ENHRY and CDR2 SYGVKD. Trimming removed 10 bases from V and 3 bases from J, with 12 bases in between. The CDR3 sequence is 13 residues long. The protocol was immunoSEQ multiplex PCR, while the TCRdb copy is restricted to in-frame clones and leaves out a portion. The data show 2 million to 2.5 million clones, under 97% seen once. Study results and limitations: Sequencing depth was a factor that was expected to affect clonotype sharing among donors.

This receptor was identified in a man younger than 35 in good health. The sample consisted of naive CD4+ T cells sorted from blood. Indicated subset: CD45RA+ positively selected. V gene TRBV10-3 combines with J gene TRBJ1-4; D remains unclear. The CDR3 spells CATTDGPNEKLFF. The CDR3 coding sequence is TGTGCCACCACGGACGGACCTAATGAAAAACTGTTTTTT.